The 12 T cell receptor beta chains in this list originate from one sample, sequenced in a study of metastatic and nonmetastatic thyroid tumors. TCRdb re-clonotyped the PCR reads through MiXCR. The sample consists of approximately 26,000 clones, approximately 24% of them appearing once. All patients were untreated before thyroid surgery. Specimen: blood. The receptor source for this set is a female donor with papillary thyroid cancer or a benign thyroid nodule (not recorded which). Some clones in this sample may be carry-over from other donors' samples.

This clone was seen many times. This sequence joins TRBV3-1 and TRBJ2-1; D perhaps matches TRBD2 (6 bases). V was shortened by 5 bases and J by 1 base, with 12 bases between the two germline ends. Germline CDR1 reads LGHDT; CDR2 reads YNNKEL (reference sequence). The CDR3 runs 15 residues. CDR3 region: CASSGGTQSYNEQFF. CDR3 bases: TGTGCCAGCAGCGGCGGGACGCAATCCTACAATGAGCAGTTCTTC.

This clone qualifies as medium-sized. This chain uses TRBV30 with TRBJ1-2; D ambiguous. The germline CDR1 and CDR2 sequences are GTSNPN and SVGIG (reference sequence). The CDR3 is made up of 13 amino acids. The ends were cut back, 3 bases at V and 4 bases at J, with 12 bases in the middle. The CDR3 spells CAWRAPGSYGYTF. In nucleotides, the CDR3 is TGTGCCTGGAGGGCACCCGGTAGCTATGGCTACACCTTC.

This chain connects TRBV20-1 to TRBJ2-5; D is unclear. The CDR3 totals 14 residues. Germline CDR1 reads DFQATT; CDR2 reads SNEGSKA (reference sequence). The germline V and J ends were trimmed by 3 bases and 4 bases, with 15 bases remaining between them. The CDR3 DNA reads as TGCAGTGCTAGCAACTGGGGATTCGGAGAGACCCAGTACTTC. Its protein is CSASNWGFGETQYF.

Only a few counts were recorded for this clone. DNA for the CDR3: TGTGCCAGCAGTTCGCTAGCGGGGGGGGACACAGATACGCAGTATTTT. Encoded protein: CASSSLAGGDTDTQYF. The chain is built from TRBV27 and TRBJ2-3; 12 bases align to TRBD2. This CDR3 has 16 amino acids. The ends lost 4 bases at V and 2 bases at J; junction bases unmatched: 4. CDR1 and CDR2 from the germline V gene are MNHEY and SMNVEV (reference sequence).

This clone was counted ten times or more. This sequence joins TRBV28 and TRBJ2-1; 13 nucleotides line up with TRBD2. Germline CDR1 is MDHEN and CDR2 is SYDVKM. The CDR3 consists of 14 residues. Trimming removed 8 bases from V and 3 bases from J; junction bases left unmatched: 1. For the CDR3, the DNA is TGTGCCAGCGGGACTAGCGGGGACTACAATGAGCAGTTCTTC. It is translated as CASGTSGDYNEQFF.

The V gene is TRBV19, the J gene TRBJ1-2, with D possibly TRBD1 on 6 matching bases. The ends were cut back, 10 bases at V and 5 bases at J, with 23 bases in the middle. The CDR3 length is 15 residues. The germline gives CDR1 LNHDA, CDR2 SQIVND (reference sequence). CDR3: CAITTGAGDTYGYTF. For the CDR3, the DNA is TGTGCCATTACCACCGGCGCAGGGGATACATATGGCTACACCTTC.

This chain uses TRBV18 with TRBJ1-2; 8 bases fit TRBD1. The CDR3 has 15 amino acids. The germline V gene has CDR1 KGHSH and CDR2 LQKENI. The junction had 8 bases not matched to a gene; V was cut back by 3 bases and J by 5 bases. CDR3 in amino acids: CASSPGQGVGYGYTF. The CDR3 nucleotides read TGTGCCAGCTCACCCGGACAGGGTGTCGGGTATGGCTACACCTTC.

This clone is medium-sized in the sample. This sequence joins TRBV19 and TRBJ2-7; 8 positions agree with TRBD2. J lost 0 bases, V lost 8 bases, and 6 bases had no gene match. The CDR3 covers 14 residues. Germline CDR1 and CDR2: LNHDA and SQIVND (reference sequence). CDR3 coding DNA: TGTGCCAGTGCCACTAGCGGAACCTCCTACGAGCAGTACTTC. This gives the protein CASATSGTSYEQYF.

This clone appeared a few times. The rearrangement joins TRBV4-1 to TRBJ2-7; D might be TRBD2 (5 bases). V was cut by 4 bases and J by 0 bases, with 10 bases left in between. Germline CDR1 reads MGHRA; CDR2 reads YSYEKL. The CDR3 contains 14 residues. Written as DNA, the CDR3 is TGCGCCAGCAGCCCTGTCCGGGACTCCTACGAGCAGTACTTC. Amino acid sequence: CASSPVRDSYEQYF.

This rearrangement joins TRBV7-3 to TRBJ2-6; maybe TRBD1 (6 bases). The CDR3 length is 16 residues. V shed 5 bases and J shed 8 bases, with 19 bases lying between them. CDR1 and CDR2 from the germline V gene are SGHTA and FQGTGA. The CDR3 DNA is TGTGCCAGCAGCCCGACAGGCGGCTCTGTGTCCAACGTCCTGACTTTC. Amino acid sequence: CASSPTGGSVSNVLTF. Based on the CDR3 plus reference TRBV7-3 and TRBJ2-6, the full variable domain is GAGVSQTPSNKVTEKGKYVELRCDPISGHTALYWYRQSLGQGPEFLIYFQGTGAADDSGLPNDRFFAVRPEGSVSTLKIQRTERGDSAVYLCASSPTGGSVSNVLTFGAGSRLTVL.

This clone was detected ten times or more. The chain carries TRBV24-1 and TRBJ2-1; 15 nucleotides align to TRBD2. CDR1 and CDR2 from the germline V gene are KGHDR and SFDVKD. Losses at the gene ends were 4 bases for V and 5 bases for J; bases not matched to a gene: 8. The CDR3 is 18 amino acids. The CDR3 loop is CATSDPGLAGGSHNEQFF. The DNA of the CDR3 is TGTGCCACCAGTGACCCGGGACTAGCGGGAGGTTCCCACAATGAGCAGTTCTTC.

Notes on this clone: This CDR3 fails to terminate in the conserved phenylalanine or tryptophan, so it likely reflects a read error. Written as DNA, the CDR3 is TGTGCCAGCAGTGAACTGGGTAATAACACTGAAGCTTTCCTT. Residues: CASSELGNNTEAFL. V and J are TRBV6-1 and TRBJ1-1; D gene unclear. The germline V gene has CDR1 MNHNS and CDR2 SASEGT. CDR3 length equals 14 residues. V lost 2 bases, J lost 2 bases, and 9 bases lay in between.